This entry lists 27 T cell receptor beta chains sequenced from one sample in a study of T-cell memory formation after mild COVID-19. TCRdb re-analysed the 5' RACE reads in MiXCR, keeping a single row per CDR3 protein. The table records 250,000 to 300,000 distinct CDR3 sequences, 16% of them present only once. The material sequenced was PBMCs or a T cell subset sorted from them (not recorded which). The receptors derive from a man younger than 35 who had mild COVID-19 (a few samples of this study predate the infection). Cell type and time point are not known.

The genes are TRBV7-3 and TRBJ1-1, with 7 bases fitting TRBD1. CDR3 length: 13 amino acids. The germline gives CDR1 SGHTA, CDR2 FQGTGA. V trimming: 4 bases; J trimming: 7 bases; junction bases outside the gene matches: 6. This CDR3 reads CASSSQRGLEAFF. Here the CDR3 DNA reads TGTGCCAGCAGCTCCCAGAGGGGGCTTGAAGCTTTCTTT.

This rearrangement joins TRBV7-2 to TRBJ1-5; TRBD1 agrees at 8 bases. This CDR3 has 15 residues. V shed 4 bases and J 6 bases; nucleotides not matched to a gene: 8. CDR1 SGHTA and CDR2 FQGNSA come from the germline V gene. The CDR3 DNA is TGTGCCAGCAGCTACTCCGGACAGGGACCTCAGCCCCAGCATTTT. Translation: CASSYSGQGPQPQHF.

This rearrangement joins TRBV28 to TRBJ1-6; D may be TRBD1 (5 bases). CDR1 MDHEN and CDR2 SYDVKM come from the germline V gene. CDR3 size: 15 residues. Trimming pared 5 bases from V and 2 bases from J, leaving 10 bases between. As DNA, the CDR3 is TGTGCCAGCAGTCCTTGGGGGACCTATAATTCACCCCTCCACTTT. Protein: CASSPWGTYNSPLHF.

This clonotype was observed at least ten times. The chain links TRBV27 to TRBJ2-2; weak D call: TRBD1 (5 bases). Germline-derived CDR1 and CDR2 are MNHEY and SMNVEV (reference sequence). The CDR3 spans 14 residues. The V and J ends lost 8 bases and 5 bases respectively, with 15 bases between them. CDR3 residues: CASGYSDRTGELFF. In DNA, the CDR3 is TGTGCCAGCGGCTACTCCGACAGAACCGGGGAGCTGTTTTTT.

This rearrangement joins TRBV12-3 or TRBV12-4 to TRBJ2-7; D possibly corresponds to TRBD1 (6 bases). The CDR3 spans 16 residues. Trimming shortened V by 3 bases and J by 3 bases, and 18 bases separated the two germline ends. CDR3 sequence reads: CASSFSWIGGRYEQYV. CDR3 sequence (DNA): TGTGCCAGCAGTTTTAGCTGGATAGGGGGTCGCTACGAGCAGTACGTC.

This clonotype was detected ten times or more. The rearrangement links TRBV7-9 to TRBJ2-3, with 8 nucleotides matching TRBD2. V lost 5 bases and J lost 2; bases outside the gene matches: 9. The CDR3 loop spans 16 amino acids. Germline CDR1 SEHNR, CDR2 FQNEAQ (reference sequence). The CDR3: CASSPPGLAATDTQYF. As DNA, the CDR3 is TGTGCCAGCAGCCCTCCCGGACTAGCCGCCACAGATACGCAGTATTTT.

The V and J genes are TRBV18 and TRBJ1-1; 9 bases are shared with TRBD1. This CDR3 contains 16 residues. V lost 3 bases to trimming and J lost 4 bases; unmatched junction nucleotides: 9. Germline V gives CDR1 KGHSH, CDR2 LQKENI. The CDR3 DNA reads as TGTGCCAGCTCACCTACACAGGGGGCCCCGACCACTGAAGCTTTCTTT. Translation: CASSPTQGAPTTEAFF.

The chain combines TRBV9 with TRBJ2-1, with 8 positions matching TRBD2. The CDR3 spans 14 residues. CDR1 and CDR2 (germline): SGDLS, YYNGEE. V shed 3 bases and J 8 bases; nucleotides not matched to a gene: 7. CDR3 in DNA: TGTGCCAGCAGCGAATTCGGGACTAGAGATGAGCAGTTCTTC. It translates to CASSEFGTRDEQFF.

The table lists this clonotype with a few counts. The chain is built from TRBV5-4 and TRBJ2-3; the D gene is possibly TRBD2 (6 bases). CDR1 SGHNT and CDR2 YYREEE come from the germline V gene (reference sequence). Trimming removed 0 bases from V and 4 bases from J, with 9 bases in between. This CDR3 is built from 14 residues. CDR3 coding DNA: TGTGCCAGCAGCTTGGTAGCGGTTGCAGATACGCAGTATTTT. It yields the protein CASSLVAVADTQYF. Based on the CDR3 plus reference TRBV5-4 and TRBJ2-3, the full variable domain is ETGVTQSPTHLIKTRGQQVTLRCSSQSGHNTVSWYQQALGQGPQFIFQYYREEENGRGNFPPRFSGLQFPNYSSELNVNALELDDSALYLCASSLVAVADTQYFGPGTRLTVL.

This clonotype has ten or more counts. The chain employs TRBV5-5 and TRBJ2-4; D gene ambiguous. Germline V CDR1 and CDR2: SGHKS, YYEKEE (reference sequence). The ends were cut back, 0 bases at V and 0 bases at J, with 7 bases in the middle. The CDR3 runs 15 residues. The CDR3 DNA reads TGTGCCAGCAGCTTGGCCACCCCAGCCAAAAACATTCAGTACTTC. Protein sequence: CASSLATPAKNIQYF.

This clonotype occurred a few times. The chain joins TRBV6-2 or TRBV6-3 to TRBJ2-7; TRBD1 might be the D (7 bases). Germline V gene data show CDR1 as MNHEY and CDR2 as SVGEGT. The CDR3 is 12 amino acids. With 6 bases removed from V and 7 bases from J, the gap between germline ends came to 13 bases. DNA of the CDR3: TGTGCCAGCAGGGAGGGGGCAGGGGAGCAGTACGTC. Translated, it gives CASREGAGEQYV.

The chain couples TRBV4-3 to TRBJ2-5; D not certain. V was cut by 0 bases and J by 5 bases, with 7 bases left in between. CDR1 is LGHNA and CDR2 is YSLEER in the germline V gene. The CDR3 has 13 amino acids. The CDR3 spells CASSQEGWETQYF. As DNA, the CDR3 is TGCGCCAGCAGCCAAGAAGGATGGGAGACCCAGTACTTC.

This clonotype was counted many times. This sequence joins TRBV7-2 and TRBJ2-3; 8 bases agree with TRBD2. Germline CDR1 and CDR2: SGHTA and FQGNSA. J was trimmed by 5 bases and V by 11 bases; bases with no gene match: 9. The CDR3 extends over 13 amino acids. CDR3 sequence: CAGTGGQGDTQYF. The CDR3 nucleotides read TGTGCCGGGACGGGGGGGCAGGGAGATACGCAGTATTTT.

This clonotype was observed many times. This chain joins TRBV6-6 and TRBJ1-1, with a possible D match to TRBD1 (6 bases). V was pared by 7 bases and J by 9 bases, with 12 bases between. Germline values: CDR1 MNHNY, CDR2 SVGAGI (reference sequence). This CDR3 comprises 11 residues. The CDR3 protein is CASTMGGQAFF. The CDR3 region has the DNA TGTGCCAGCACCATGGGGGGGCAAGCTTTCTTT.

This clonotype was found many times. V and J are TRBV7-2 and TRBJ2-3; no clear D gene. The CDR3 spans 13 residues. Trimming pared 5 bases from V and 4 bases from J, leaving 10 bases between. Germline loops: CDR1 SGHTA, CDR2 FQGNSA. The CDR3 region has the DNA TGTGCCAGCAGCGTAATAATCTCAGATACGCAGTATTTT. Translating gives CASSVIISDTQYF.

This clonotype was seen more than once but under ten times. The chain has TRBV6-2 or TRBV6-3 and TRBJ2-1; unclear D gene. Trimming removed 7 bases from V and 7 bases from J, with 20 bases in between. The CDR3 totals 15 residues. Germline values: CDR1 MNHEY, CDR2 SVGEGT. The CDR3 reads CASTHPADGFNEQFF. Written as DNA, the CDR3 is TGTGCCAGCACTCACCCCGCCGACGGATTTAATGAGCAGTTCTTC.

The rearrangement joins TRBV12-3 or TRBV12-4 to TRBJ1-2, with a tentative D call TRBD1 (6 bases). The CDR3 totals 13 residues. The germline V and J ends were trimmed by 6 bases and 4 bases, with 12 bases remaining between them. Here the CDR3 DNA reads TGTGCCAGCAGCAACAGGGAAAGCTATGGCTACACCTTC. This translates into CASSNRESYGYTF.

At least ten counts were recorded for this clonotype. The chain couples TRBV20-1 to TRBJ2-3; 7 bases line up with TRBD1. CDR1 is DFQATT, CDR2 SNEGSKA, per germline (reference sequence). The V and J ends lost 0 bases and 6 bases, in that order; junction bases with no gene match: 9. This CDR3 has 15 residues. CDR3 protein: CSARDRGRGMDTQYF. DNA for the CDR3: TGCAGTGCTAGAGATCGGGGCAGGGGGATGGATACGCAGTATTTT.

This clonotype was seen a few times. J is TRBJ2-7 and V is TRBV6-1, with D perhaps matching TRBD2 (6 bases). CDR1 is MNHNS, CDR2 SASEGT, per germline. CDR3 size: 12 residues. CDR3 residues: CANGDFGGEQYF. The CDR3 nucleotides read TGTGCAAACGGGGACTTCGGTGGCGAGCAGTACTTC.

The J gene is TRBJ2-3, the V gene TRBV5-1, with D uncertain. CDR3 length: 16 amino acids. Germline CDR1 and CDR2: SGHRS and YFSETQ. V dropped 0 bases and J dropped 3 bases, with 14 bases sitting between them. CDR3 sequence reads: CASSLVGSQQTDTQYF. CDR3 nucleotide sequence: TGCGCCAGCAGCTTGGTCGGCAGCCAACAAACAGATACGCAGTATTTT.

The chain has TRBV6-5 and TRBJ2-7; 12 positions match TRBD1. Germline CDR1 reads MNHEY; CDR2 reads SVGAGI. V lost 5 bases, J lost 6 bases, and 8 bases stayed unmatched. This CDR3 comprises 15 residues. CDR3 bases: TGTGCCAGCAGTACATCGGGACAGGGGGCCGTCGAGCAGTACTTC. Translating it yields CASSTSGQGAVEQYF.

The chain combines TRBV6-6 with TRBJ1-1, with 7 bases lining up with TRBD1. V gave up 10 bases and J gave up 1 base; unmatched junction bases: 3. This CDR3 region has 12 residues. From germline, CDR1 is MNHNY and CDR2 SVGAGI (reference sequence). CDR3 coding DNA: TGTGCCATAGGGACAGCGAACACTGAAGCTTTCTTT. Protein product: CAIGTANTEAFF.

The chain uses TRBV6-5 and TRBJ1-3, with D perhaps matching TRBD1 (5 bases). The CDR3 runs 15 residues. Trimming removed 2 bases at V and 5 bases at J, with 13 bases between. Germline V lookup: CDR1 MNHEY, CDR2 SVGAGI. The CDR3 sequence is CASSYKGTLRNTIYF. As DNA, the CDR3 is TGTGCCAGCAGTTACAAGGGGACGCTCCGAAACACCATATATTTT.

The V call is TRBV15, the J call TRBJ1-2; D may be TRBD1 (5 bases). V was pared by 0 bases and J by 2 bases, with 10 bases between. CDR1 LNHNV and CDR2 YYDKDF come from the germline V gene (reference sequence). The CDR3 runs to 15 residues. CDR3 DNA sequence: TGTGCCACCAGCAGAGATCCGGCAGGGAACTATGGCTACACCTTC. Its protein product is CATSRDPAGNYGYTF.

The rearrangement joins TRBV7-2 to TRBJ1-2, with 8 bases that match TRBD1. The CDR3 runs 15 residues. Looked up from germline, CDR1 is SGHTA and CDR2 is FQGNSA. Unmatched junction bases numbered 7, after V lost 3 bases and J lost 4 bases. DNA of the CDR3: TGTGCCAGCAGCTTGGACAGGGAGGGCCTCTATGGCTACACCTTC. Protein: CASSLDREGLYGYTF.

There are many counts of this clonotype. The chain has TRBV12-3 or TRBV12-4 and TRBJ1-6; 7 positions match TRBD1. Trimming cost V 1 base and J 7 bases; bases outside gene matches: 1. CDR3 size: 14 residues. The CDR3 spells CASSLGTGNSPLHF. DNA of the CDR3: TGTGCCAGCAGTTTAGGGACAGGAAATTCACCCCTCCACTTT.

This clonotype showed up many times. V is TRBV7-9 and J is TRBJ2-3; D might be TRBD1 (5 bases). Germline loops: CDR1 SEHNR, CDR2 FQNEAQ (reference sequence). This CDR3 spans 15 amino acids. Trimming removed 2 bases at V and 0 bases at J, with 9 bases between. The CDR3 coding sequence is TGTGCCAGCAGCTTAAACAGGCTAAGCACAGATACGCAGTATTTT. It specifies CASSLNRLSTDTQYF.